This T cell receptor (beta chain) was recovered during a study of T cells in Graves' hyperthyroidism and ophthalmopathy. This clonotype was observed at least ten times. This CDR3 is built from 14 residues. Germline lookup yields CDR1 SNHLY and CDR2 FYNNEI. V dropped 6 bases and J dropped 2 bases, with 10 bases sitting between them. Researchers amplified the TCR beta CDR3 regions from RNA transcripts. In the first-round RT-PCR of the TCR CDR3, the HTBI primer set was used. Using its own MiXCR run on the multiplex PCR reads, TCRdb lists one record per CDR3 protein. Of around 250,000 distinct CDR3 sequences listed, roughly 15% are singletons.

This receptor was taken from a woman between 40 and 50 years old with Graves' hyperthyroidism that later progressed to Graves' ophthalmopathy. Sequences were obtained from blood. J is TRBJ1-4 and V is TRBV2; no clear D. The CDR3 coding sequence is TGTGCCAGCAGCTTTCCGGCCACTAATGAAAAACTGTTTTTT. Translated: CASSFPATNEKLFF.